The subject of this entry is one T cell receptor beta chain. This table comes from immunoSEQ multiplex PCR, and its TCRdb copy is limited to in-frame clones, with some not included. This table holds 400,000 to 500,000 clones, 70% to 90% found once. Per germline, CDR1 SGHTA and CDR2 FQGNSA. There are 18 residues in the CDR3. The ends lost 4 bases at V and 7 bases at J; junction bases unmatched: 13. The sample is drawn from a study of blood T cell repertoires in COVID-19. The sample taken for sequencing was PBMCs or T cells enriched from blood (not recorded which). This TCR came from a woman under 30 who had been exposed to COVID-19. This chain joins TRBV7-2 and TRBJ2-1; 13 positions match TRBD2. The CDR3 DNA reads as TGTGCCAGCAGCTCCCTCCGAGGACTAGCGGGAGCGGCGAATGAGCAGTTCTTC. Encoded protein: CASSSLRGLAGAANEQFF.